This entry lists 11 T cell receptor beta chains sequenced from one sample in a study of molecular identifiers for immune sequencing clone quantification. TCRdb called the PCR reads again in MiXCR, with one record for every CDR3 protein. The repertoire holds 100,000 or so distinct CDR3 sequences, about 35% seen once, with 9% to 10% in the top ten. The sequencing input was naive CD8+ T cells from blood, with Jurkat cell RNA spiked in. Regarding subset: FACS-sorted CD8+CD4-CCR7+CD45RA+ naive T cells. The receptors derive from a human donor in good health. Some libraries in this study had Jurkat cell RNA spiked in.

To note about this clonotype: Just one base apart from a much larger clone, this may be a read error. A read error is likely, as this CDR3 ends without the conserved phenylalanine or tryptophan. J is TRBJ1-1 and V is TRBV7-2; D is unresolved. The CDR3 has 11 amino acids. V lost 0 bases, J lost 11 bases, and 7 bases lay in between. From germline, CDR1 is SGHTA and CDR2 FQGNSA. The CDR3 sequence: CASSLALRAFI. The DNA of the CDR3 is TGTGCCAGCAGCTTAGCGCTCCGGGCTTTCATT.

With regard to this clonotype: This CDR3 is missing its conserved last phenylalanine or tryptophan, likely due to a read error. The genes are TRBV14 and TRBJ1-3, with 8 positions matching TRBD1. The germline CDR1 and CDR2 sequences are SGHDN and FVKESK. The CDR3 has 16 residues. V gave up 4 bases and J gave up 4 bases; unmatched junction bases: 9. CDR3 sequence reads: CASSPFQGAVGNTIYL. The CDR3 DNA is TGTGCCAGCAGCCCATTTCAGGGGGCGGTCGGAAACACCATATATTTA.

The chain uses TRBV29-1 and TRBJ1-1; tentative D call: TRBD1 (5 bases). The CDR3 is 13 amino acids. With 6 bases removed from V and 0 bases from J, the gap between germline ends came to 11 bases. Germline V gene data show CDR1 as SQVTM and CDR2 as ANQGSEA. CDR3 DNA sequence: TGCAGCGTGGGGGGAGTCATGAACACTGAAGCTTTCTTT. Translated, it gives CSVGGVMNTEAFF.

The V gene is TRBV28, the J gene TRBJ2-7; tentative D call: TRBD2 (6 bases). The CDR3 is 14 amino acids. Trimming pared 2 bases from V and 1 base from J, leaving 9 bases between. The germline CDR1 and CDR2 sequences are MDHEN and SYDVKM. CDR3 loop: CASSLERVSYEQYF. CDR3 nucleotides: TGTGCCAGCAGTTTAGAGCGGGTTTCCTACGAGCAGTACTTC.

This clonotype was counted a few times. CDR3 bases: TGTGCCAGCAAACCCCGGGACAGGGGCTCCTACGAGCAGTACTTC. It specifies CASKPRDRGSYEQYF. The chain couples TRBV27 to TRBJ2-7, with TRBD1 matching over 10 bases. The CDR3 length is 15 residues. Germline CDR1 and CDR2: MNHEY and SMNVEV (reference sequence). The V and J ends lost 7 bases and 0 bases, in that order; junction bases with no gene match: 6.

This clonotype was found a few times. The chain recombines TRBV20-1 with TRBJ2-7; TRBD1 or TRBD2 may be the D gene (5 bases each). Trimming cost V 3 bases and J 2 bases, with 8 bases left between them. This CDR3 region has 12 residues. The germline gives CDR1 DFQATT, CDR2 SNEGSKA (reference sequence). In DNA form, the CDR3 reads TGCAGTGCTAGGGGACGGACCTACGAGCAGTACTTC. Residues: CSARGRTYEQYF.

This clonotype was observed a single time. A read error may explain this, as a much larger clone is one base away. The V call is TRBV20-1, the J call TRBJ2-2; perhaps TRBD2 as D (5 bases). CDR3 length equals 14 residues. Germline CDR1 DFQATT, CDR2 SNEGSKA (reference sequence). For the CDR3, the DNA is TGCAGTGCCAATGACTATCAGAACACCGGGGTGCTGTTTTTT. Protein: CSANDYQNTGVLFF.

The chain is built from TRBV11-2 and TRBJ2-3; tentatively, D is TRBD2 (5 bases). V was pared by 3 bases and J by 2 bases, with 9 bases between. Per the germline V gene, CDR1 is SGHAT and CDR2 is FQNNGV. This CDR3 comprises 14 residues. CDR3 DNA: TGTGCCAGCAGCTTGGGGAGATACACAGATACGCAGTATTTT. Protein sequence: CASSLGRYTDTQYF.

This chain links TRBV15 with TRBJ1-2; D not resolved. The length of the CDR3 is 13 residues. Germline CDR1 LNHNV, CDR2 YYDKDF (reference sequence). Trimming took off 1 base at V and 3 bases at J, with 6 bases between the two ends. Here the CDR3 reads CATSRGADYGYTF. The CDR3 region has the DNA TGTGCCACCAGCAGAGGGGCGGACTATGGCTACACCTTC. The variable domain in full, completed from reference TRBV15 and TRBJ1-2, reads DAMVIQNPRYQVTQFGKPVTLSCSQTLNHNVMYWYQQKSSQAPKLLFHYYDKDFNNEADTPDNFQSRRPNTSFCFLDIRSPGLGDTAMYLCATSRGADYGYTFGSGTRLTVV.

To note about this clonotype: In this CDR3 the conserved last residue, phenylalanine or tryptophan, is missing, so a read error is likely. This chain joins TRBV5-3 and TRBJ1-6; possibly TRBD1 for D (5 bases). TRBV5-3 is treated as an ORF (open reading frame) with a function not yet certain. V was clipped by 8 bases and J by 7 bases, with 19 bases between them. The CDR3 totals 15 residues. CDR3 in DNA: TGTGCCAGCAGCCTGGCCCCAGGGTGGAATTCACCCCTCCACTTA. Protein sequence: CASSLAPGWNSPLHL.

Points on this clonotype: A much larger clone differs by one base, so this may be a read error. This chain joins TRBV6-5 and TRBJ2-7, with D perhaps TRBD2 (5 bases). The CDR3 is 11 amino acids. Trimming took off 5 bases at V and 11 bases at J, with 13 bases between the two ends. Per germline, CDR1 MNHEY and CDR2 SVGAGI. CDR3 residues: CASSEPGNEYF. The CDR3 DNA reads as TGTGCCAGCAGTGAGCCGGGGAATGAGTACTTC.